Listed here are 5 T cell receptor beta chains from one sample, sequenced in a study of T cell responses to AZD1222 COVID-19 vaccine. Measured with immunoSEQ multiplex PCR; TCRdb has only the in-frame clones, and not every one. The repertoire holds roughly 120,000 clones, 90% to 95% seen once, with around 5% in the top ten. The sequences come from peripheral blood, collected 28 days after the second AZD1222 dose. These receptors came from an adult who received the AZD1222 COVID-19 vaccine.

V usage is TRBV4-2 and J usage is TRBJ2-2, with 7 bases that match TRBD2. Trimming took 4 bases from V and 2 from J; bases not matched to a gene: 16. Germline V gene sequence: CDR1 LGHNA, CDR2 YNFKEQ. This CDR3 contains 19 residues. The chain's CDR3 is CASSPRPISGGPNTGELFF. The CDR3 region has the DNA TGTGCCAGCAGCCCCAGGCCAATTTCGGGGGGACCTAACACCGGGGAGCTGTTTTTT.

The chain combines TRBV6-1 with TRBJ2-7; possible D gene TRBD1, 6 bases. The germline gives CDR1 MNHNS, CDR2 SASEGT. The CDR3 is 16 amino acids. The V gene lost 2 bases and the J gene lost 2 bases, with 16 bases spanning the gap. The CDR3 spells CASSERIGQPTYEQYF. CDR3 DNA sequence: TGTGCCAGCAGTGAAAGGATCGGACAGCCTACCTACGAGCAGTACTTC.

This clone has just a few counts. The V and J genes are TRBV7-9 and TRBJ2-7; TRBD1 agrees at 7 bases. The germline gives CDR1 SEHNR, CDR2 FQNEAQ (reference sequence). The CDR3 length is 14 residues. V trimming: 3 bases; J trimming: 3 bases; junction bases outside the gene matches: 5. This chain's CDR3 is CASSLARDSYEQYF. Here the CDR3 DNA reads TGTGCCAGCAGCTTGGCGAGGGACAGCTACGAGCAGTACTTC.

This rearrangement joins TRBV12-3 or TRBV12-4 to TRBJ1-2; D remains ambiguous. CDR3 length: 10 residues. Trimming left V 4 bases short and J 7 bases short, with 4 bases between. The CDR3, as DNA: TGTGCCAGCAGTTCTGGTGGCTACACCTTC. This translates into CASSSGGYTF.

The V gene is TRBV7-2, the J gene TRBJ1-4, with 11 bases identical to TRBD1. Germline V gives CDR1 SGHTA, CDR2 FQGNSA. This CDR3 has 16 amino acids. V lost 4 bases, J lost 1 base, and 2 bases stayed unmatched. The CDR3 is CASSYGTGGTNEKLFF. The CDR3 nucleotides read TGTGCCAGCAGCTATGGGACAGGGGGAACTAATGAAAAACTGTTTTTT.